This record looks at one T cell receptor beta chain sequence and its context. Some clones are missing from TCRdb's copy, which holds only in-frame ones; the method was immunoSEQ multiplex PCR. The repertoire holds some 250,000 clones, with 80% to 90% as singletons. Germline loops: CDR1 LGHDT, CDR2 YNNKEL (reference sequence). V trimming: 5 bases; J trimming: 1 base; junction bases outside the gene matches: 4. CDR3 size: 14 residues. The data derive from a study of blood T cell repertoires in COVID-19. The sample consisted of peripheral blood. The rearrangement links TRBV3-1 (or the pseudogene TRBV3-2) to TRBJ2-7; 8 bases align to TRBD2. The sequence was collected from a young man who had recovered from COVID-19. The CDR3 DNA reads as TGTGCCAGCAGCGGGCTAGCGGGTTCCTACGAGCAGTACTTC. Protein: CASSGLAGSYEQYF.